This T cell receptor (beta chain) was captured in a study of shared clonotypes between healthy human individuals. Some clones are missing from TCRdb's copy, which holds only in-frame ones; the method was immunoSEQ multiplex PCR. The table lists over a million clones, approximately 98% of them singletons. Study-level results: Estimated clonotype richness was generally higher in naive than memory subsets.

On this clone: Its antigen is not known.

V shed 7 bases, J shed 2 bases, and the junction held 6 bases outside the gene matches. Germline assignment: CDR1 MDHEN and CDR2 SYDVKM. CDR3 length: 14 residues. The J gene is TRBJ2-7, the V gene TRBV28, with 9 bases that match TRBD2. This clonotype originated in a man aged 25 to 40 in good health. Sequenced material: naive CD4+ T cells sorted from blood. Subset: CD45RA+ positively selected. DNA of the CDR3: TGTGCCAGCACAAATGGCGGGAGGGCCTACGAGCAGTACTTC. Translating gives CASTNGGRAYEQYF.